One and the same sample provided the 4 T cell receptor beta chains below, sequenced in a study of blood T cells in healthy people across ages. A J-beta primer mix and a sample-barcoded 5' primer were used in a second PCR of about 7 to 12 cycles. TCRdb reprocessed the 5' RACE reads with MiXCR, giving one entry per CDR3 protein. The data contain some 1.7 million distinct CDR3 sequences, 28% of them seen just once; the ten biggest clones take up about 7.7%. Material for sequencing was blood. All receptors derive from a woman aged 25-40 years in good health.

The chain recombines TRBV2 with TRBJ2-5; D gene ambiguous. The CDR3 loop spans 12 amino acids. V shed 9 bases and J shed 2 bases, with 10 bases lying between them. Per germline, CDR1 SNHLY and CDR2 FYNNEI. For the CDR3, the DNA is TGTGCCAGTGCGATGCCGCAAGAGACCCAGTACTTC. The encoded protein is CASAMPQETQYF.

This clonotype was observed a few times. A read error is possible here, since a much larger clone lies one base away. The J gene is TRBJ2-2, the V gene TRBV29-1, with TRBD1 as a possible D gene (6 bases). From germline, CDR1 is SQVTM and CDR2 ANQGSEA. This CDR3 region has 11 residues. In nucleotides, the CDR3 is TGCAGCGTAGGGACCGCAGGGGAGCCGTTTTTT. Protein product: CSVGTAGEPFF.

The V call is TRBV7-3, the J call TRBJ1-1; 7 nucleotides agree with TRBD1. With 6 bases clipped from V and 2 bases from J, the junction kept 3 bases outside the gene matches. This CDR3 has 13 amino acids. Germline CDR1 reads SGHTA; CDR2 reads FQGTGA. This chain's CDR3 is CASRQGRNTEAFF. CDR3 nucleotides: TGTGCCAGCAGACAGGGGCGAAACACTGAAGCTTTCTTT.

V is TRBV25-1 and J is TRBJ2-2; either TRBD1 or TRBD2 may fit D (5 bases each). Germline-derived CDR1 and CDR2 are MGHDK and SYGVNS. Trimming left V 4 bases short and J 4 bases short, with 13 bases between. This CDR3 has 15 residues. The CDR3 nucleotides read TGTGCCAGCAGTGTTGGGACGGTTTTCACCGGGGAGCTGTTTTTT. The encoded protein is CASSVGTVFTGELFF.